This T cell receptor (beta chain) originates from a study of cytomegalovirus exposure and HLA in healthy donors. The primer mix had 60 Vbeta and 13 Jbeta primers. Profiled with immunoSEQ multiplex PCR; TCRdb holds only in-frame clones, not every one. Among tens of thousands of clones listed, approximately 79% were seen once. This clone was recorded once. This CDR3 comprises 18 residues. Trimming left V 0 bases short and J 2 bases short, with 19 bases between. The germline gives CDR1 LGHNA, CDR2 YNFKEQ. Each donor was nominally healthy when sampled (though unrecorded immune exposures were likely). The rearrangement joins TRBV4-2 to TRBJ2-5; D perhaps matches TRBD2 (6 bases). Input material: PBMCs. This sequence was found in a man aged 25 to 40 in good health and CMV-seronegative. CDR3 amino acids: CASSQDGGWAPLQETQYF. Written as DNA, the CDR3 is TGTGCCAGCAGCCAAGATGGAGGGTGGGCTCCCCTACAAGAGACCCAGTACTTC.